This TCR beta chain originates from a study of blood T cell repertoires in COVID-19. The method was immunoSEQ multiplex PCR; TCRdb's version includes in-frame clones alone and lacks a portion of them. This sample has fewer than 300,000 clones, with 82% found just once. Sequencing was carried out using peripheral blood. The TCR originated in a woman younger than 35 with acute or convalescent COVID-19.

CDR3 amino acids: CAIRGGSYEQYF. The CDR3 nucleotides read TGTGCCATCAGGGGGGGATCCTACGAGCAGTACTTC. The chain combines TRBV10-3 with TRBJ2-7, with a weak D call TRBD2 (6 bases). The V end was cut by 6 bases, the J end by 1 base, with 7 bases between. CDR1 is ENHRY, CDR2 SYGVKD, per germline. CDR3 size: 12 residues.